This T cell receptor (beta chain) was observed in a study of blood T cell repertoires in COVID-19. The CDR3 is made up of 14 amino acids. V was shortened by 1 base and J by 4 bases, with 11 bases between the two germline ends. In germline, CDR1 is SGHDT, CDR2 YYEEEE. Repertoires were generated with immunoSEQ multiplex PCR, while TCRdb's copy carries only in-frame clones and drops some. The sample holds hundreds of thousands of clones, around 88% seen once. This receptor was obtained from a woman younger than 45 who had recovered from COVID-19. The chain couples TRBV5-6 to TRBJ1-1, with D unresolved. The sample comprised peripheral blood. The CDR3 DNA is TGTGCCAGCAGCTTGCTTTCAGGCTCCACTGAAGCTTTCTTT. Its protein is CASSLLSGSTEAFF.